This TCR beta chain was sequenced for a study of cytomegalovirus exposure and HLA in healthy donors. V was pared by 0 bases and J by 7 bases, with 10 bases between. Per the germline V gene, CDR1 is SGHRS and CDR2 is YFSETQ. The CDR3 is 14 residues long. Overall study findings and caveats: TCR beta chain V- and J-gene trimming was linked, in a later analysis, to a missense variant in DCLRE1C. An apparent linkage of common viral pathogens to several of the most significant clusters emerged in a later analysis. Analysis performed later showed TCR beta chains linked to HLA being more clonally expanded than equally common others.

About this clone: Its antigen remains unidentified.

The PCR made use of 60 Vbeta and 13 Jbeta primers. TCRdb's table, derived via immunoSEQ multiplex PCR, lists solely in-frame clones and lacks some. The sample lists approximately 120,000 clones, 73% occurring once. This TCR was recovered from a man aged 40-49 years in good health and CMV-seronegative. Sequences were obtained from PBMCs. V usage is TRBV5-1 and J usage is TRBJ2-2; D might be TRBD1 (6 bases). Here the CDR3 DNA reads TGCGCCAGCAGCTTGGACAGGGCGGGCGGGGAGCTGTTTTTT. Residues: CASSLDRAGGELFF.